A selection of T cell receptor beta chains follows, all from one sample in a study of blood T cell repertoires in COVID-19. Using immunoSEQ multiplex PCR, the repertoire was profiled, and TCRdb retains in-frame clones only, with some absent. This repertoire shows 150,000 to 200,000 clones, 75% to 90% found once; its top ten account for nearly 3.5%. The specimen sequenced was PBMCs or T cells enriched from blood (not recorded which). The receptors derive from a woman in her sixties or seventies who had recovered from COVID-19. CDR3s include the opening cysteine and the closing phenylalanine or tryptophan. A D gene is named only where the DNA matches it firmly.

TRBD1 TRBJ1-2 TRBV6-5 CASRTGQGNYGYTF TGTGCCAGCAGGACGGGACAGGGGAACTATGGCTACACCTTC
TRBD1 TRBJ1-4 TRBV29-1 CSVREQGGNEKLFF TGCAGCGTAAGAGAACAGGGGGGTAATGAAAAACTGTTTTTT
- TRBJ1-1 TRBV7-9 CASSLVRGNTEAFF TGTGCCAGCAGCTTAGTTCGCGGAAACACTGAAGCTTTCTTT
- TRBJ2-7 TRBV5-1 CASSLASGWDEQYF TGCGCCAGCAGCTTGGCCAGCGGTTGGGACGAGCAGTACTTC
- TRBJ2-3 TRBV7-8 CASSLSRGSRTDTQYF TGTGCCAGCAGCTTAAGTCGAGGCTCCCGCACAGATACGCAGTATTTT
- TRBJ1-2 TRBV25-1 CASSAPRSPYGYTF TGTGCCAGCAGTGCCCCACGGAGCCCCTATGGCTACACCTTC
TRBD1 TRBJ1-1 TRBV5-8 CASSLYRTGRGTEAFF TGTGCCAGCAGCCTTTATCGGACAGGAAGGGGCACTGAAGCTTTCTTT
TRBD2 TRBJ2-3 TRBV5-4 CASSFGGGSTDTQYF TGTGCCAGCAGCTTCGGCGGGGGGAGTACAGATACGCAGTATTTT
- TRBJ1-1 TRBV6-1 CASSEARERDEAFF TGTGCCAGCAGTGAAGCGCGAGAAAGAGATGAAGCTTTCTTT
- TRBJ2-5 TRBV27 CASSEGPGEETQYF TGTGCCAGCAGCGAGGGACCAGGGGAAGAGACCCAGTACTTC